The 2 T cell receptor beta chains reported below all come from one sample, sequenced in a study of CD8+ T cells in alopecia areata. The treatment was: oral pan-JAK inhibitor, 5-10 mg twice daily. Following extraction, RNA underwent reverse transcription to cDNA, which served as the sequencing template. TCRdb's table, derived via immunoSEQ multiplex PCR, lists solely in-frame clones and lacks some. This table holds roughly 76,000 clones, approximately 30% found once. Sequencing used CD8+ T cells sorted from blood, obtained at week 4, from a patient treated with tofacitinib. These receptors all come from a human donor with alopecia areata.

The sample holds a few counts of this clone. The rearrangement joins TRBV29-1 to TRBJ1-2, with D hard to call. CDR1 is SQVTM and CDR2 is ANQGSEA in the germline V gene. CDR3 length: 9 amino acids. Deletions cut 7 bases from V and 7 bases from J, with 7 bases between. The chain's CDR3 is CSDGGGYTF. The CDR3 bases are TGCAGCGATGGAGGTGGCTACACCTTC.

The genes are TRBV29-1 and TRBJ2-7; 10 positions match TRBD2. J gave up 3 bases and V 6 bases, and 2 bases lay outside the gene matches. CDR3 size: 12 residues. Germline CDR1 and CDR2: SQVTM and ANQGSEA. The CDR3 nucleotides read TGCAGCGTCGGGACTAGCGACTACGAGCAGTACTTC. This translates into CSVGTSDYEQYF.